This T cell receptor beta chain was captured by sequencing in a study of STAT5B mutations in CD4+ large granular lymphocyte leukemia. In this sample, this clone turned up a few times. As handled by the study authors: A productive frequency of 2.59 x 10-5 was the lowest detectable. Profiled with immunoSEQ multiplex PCR; TCRdb holds only in-frame clones, not every one. The D gene and trimming were derived from the DNA, and the V and J assignments and clone size from that table. The sample comprises about 30,000 clones, about 71% of which are singletons, and more than 0.35% rests with the top ten. The germline gives CDR1 SGHRS, CDR2 YFSETQ. The V gene lost 2 bases and the J gene lost 4 bases, with 15 bases spanning the gap. The length of the CDR3 is 15 residues.

V is TRBV5-1 and J is TRBJ1-2; D not certain. The specimen was CD4+ T cells from blood buffy coats. The sequence came from a human donor in good health. In DNA, the CDR3 is TGCGCCAGCAGCTTATCGAATTCAGTCGGCTATGGCTACACCTTC. Translated: CASSLSNSVGYGYTF.